The rows below give T cell receptor beta chains drawn from one sample of a study of CD8 T cells in Susac syndrome. TCRdb analysed the immunoSEQ multiplex PCR reads with MiXCR anew, one entry per CDR3 protein. The table lists a few hundred thousand distinct CDR3 sequences, approximately 90% of them singletons. Specimen: CD8+ T cells from PBMCs. The receptors come from a human donor with multiple sclerosis. Both conserved end residues are part of each CDR3. The D gene is left open where the match is weak. Clone size is not always given. Where it is, it says once, few, many or a class for expanded clones.

J | V | D | size | CDR3 | DNA
TRBJ2-7 | TRBV9 | NA | NA | CASSARLDHEQYF | TGTGCCAGCAGCGCGAGACTAGACCACGAGCAGTACTTC
TRBJ1-2 | TRBV23-1 | NA | NA | CASSQPSKSGGYTF | TGCGCCAGCAGTCAACCTTCCAAGTCAGGGGGCTACACCTTC
TRBJ2-7 | TRBV4-3 | NA | few | CASSPQPGLPYEQYF | TGCGCCAGCAGCCCACAACCAGGACTCCCCTACGAGCAGTACTTC
TRBJ2-7 | TRBV6-5 | TRBD2 | NA | CASSYSLAGGHEQYF | TGTGCCAGCAGTTACTCCCTAGCGGGAGGGCACGAGCAGTACTTC
TRBJ2-2 | TRBV15 | TRBD1 | NA | CATSSRLEDRVWPGTGELFF | TGTGCCACCAGCAGCCGTTTAGAGGACAGGGTGTGGCCGGGCACCGGGGAGCTGTTTTTT
TRBJ1-2 | TRBV11-1 | NA | NA | CASSSTGRLYTF | TGTGCCAGCAGCTCCACCGGCAGGCTCTACACCTTC
TRBJ2-7 | TRBV29-1 | TRBD1 | NA | CSARPGQGNEQYF | TGCAGCGCCCGTCCGGGACAGGGGAACGAGCAGTACTTC
TRBJ1-1 | TRBV25-1 | NA | NA | CASGGVNTEAFF | TGTGCTTCGGGGGGGGTGAACACTGAAGCTTTCTTT
TRBJ2-5 | TRBV7-2 | NA | NA | CASSFPHPSQETQYF | TGTGCCAGCAGCTTCCCCCATCCTAGCCAAGAGACCCAGTACTTC
TRBJ2-1 | TRBV2 | NA | NA | CASSDDSGPYNEQFF | TGTGCCAGCAGCGACGATAGCGGCCCCTACAATGAGCAGTTCTTC
TRBJ2-1 | TRBV11-2 | TRBD2 | NA | CASSWSGGSNEQFF | TGTGCCAGCAGCTGGTCTGGCGGGAGCAATGAGCAGTTCTTC
TRBJ1-3 | TRBV7-9 | NA | NA | CASSWQVSGNTIYF | TGTGCCAGCAGCTGGCAGGTCTCTGGAAACACCATATATTTT
TRBJ2-7 | TRBV7-9 | TRBD1 | NA | CASSLHYITGDSYEQYF | TGTGCCAGCAGCCTCCATTATATCACAGGGGATAGCTACGAGCAGTACTTC
TRBJ1-2 | TRBV9 | NA | NA | CASSPSGEVYYGYTF | TGTGCCAGCAGCCCCTCCGGGGAGGTCTACTATGGCTACACCTTC
TRBJ2-2 | TRBV12-3/TRBV12-4 | TRBD1 | NA | CASSWTGGANTGELFF | TGTGCCAGCAGTTGGACAGGGGGCGCGAACACCGGGGAGCTGTTTTTT
TRBJ1-1 | TRBV19 | NA | NA | CASSIRVLSNTEAFF | TGTGCCAGTAGTATTAGGGTACTTTCGAACACTGAAGCTTTCTTT
TRBJ2-2 | TRBV7-2 | TRBD2 | NA | CASSLIAGVTGELFF | TGTGCCAGCAGCTTAATAGCGGGAGTCACCGGGGAGCTGTTTTTT
TRBJ1-1 | TRBV7-3 | NA | NA | CASSLAPGSDTEAFF | TGTGCCAGCAGCTTAGCCCCCGGGTCGGACACTGAAGCTTTCTTT
TRBJ2-1 | TRBV7-9 | TRBD2 | once | CASSLLAGPSYNEQFF | TGTGCCAGCAGCTTATTAGCGGGCCCCTCCTACAATGAGCAGTTCTTC